This section outlines one T cell receptor (beta chain) sequence together with its context. This clone appeared many times. Its binding antigen is unknown. Per-base quality was not reported, and no clone a single base away is much larger than it. This record comes from a study of metastatic and nonmetastatic thyroid tumors (TCRdb year 2020). At the level of the whole study: The researchers compared repertoires between peripheral blood samples and tumor or nodule tissue samples from patients with malignant or benign thyroid disease.

Receptors were amplified or captured by PCR. Sequencing relied on an Illumina HiSeq 4000. High-throughput sequencing was used to profile the CDR3 region of the TCR beta-chain in every patient. In the source study's methods: A classifier to discriminate distant-metastatic papillary thyroid cancer patients was built from CDR3 differences across clinicopathological groups. The Shannon index was used to measure repertoire diversity, and the Morisita-Horn index was used to measure how similar tumor and blood repertoires were. TCRdb reanalyzed the raw reads on its own, using fastp at Q25 for trimming and MiXCR for clone calling, and kept in-frame beta chains. TCRdb, not the authors, supplied the V and J calls. Counted in this sample were roughly 38,000 clones; roughly 19% of them appeared once. The top ten clones comprise 18% of the sample. Results the study describes overall, beyond this receptor: In both blood and tumor samples, malignant tumors were reported to have significantly higher TCR beta diversity than benign nodules.

CDR3 length: 14 amino acids, cysteine to phenylalanine. Of all the DNA, just the CDR3 is kept, 42 bases in frame from base 1. The germline V gene yields SGHTA for CDR1 and FQGNSA for CDR2. V is pared back by 3 bases and J by 7 bases, with 15 bases lying between the germline termini. Before undergoing thyroid surgery, none of the patients had been given any kind of treatment. Using T-cell receptor beta sequencing, the study looked back at clinical samples from patients collected from the early 2010s to the late 2010s. Sequencing was done on a sample of blood. The TCR sequence derives from a female donor with papillary thyroid cancer or a benign thyroid nodule (not recorded which). Some clones in this sample may be carry-over from other donors' samples. The V and J segments used are TRBV7-2 and TRBJ1-1; a tentative D match to TRBD1 spans 5 bases. The nucleotides read TGTGCCAGCAGCTTCATGACAGTGTGGGATGAAGCTTTCTTT. The resulting protein is CASSFMTVWDEAFF.